This T cell receptor beta chain was retrieved from a study of PD-1 blockade in mismatch repair-deficient tumors. Sequenced by immunoSEQ multiplex PCR; TCRdb stores in-frame clones only, minus some. In the table there are 38,000 or so clones, 80% to 90% of which are singletons. The CDR3 is 11 amino acids. V lost 1 base to trimming and J lost 7 bases, with 6 bases between them. The germline gives CDR1 SQVTM, CDR2 ANQGSEA. Every patient had mismatch repair deficiency by PCR or immunohistochemistry. A few pembrolizumab responders had their TCRs sequenced. As regards this clone: Its specificity is not known.

Study-wide points: Rapid post-treatment expansion, then contraction, generally preceding radiologic response, marked tumor-resident clones.

The rearrangement links TRBV29-1 to TRBJ2-3; no clear D. The clonotype originates from an adult with mismatch repair-deficient cancer. This sample comprised peripheral blood, obtained approximately 80 weeks after starting pembrolizumab. DNA of the CDR3: TGCAGCGTTGAAGGGGGAAATACGCAGTATTTT. As protein: CSVEGGNTQYF.